This TCR beta chain stems from a study of blood T cell repertoires in COVID-19. Study-level information: COVID-19 samples, acute and convalescent, were from the United States, Italy and Spain. T cells, B-cell-depleted T cells, or PBMCs supplied cDNA or gDNA.

The CDR3 sequence is 16 residues long. Germline loops: CDR1 SGHTA, CDR2 FQGNSA. With V trimmed by 5 bases and J by 0 bases, 9 bases remained unmatched. The sample holds a few counts of this clone. Patients at the Seattle site were enrolled during active infection and followed longitudinally. As processed by the authors: Reference gene primer amplification in the assay estimated nucleated cell counts. Data came from immunoSEQ multiplex PCR; TCRdb stores just in-frame clones and leaves some out. That table supplies the V and J calls and clone size; D and trimming were determined from the DNA. This table holds 150,000 to 180,000 clones, roughly 80% found once.

The sequenced material came from peripheral blood. The chain recombines TRBV7-2 with TRBJ2-5, with 7 nucleotides matching TRBD2. This TCR was recovered from a woman in her sixties with COVID-19, enrolled during active disease. The CDR3 sequence is CASSKGPSGDQETQYF. In nucleotides, the CDR3 is TGTGCCAGCAGCAAAGGTCCTAGCGGAGACCAAGAGACCCAGTACTTC.